The T cell receptor beta chain described here comes from a study of T cell responses to AZD1222 COVID-19 vaccine. Study at large: Timing groups of about 4 and about 12 weeks for second doses were pooled.

Study-wide results and caveats: White British people made up most donors, females outnumbered males, and clonal diversity was possibly underestimated. Seropositive at baseline were only a handful of AZD1222 recipients. Vaccine-associated CD4 TCRs ranged over spike, dominating at 160-218 and 743-854.

Measured with immunoSEQ multiplex PCR; TCRdb has only the in-frame clones, and not every one. Here the sample spans 150,000 to 200,000 clones, more than 85% being singletons. Germline V gene lookup returns CDR1 SEHNR and CDR2 FQNEAQ (reference sequence). The CDR3 covers 13 residues. V was shortened by 4 bases and J by 5 bases, with 11 bases between the two germline ends. As to this clone: The antigen is not known.

The sequence came from an adult in good health. V usage is TRBV7-9 and J usage is TRBJ2-5; D unresolved. Here the sequenced sample was peripheral blood, taken on day 0 of AZD1222 vaccination. The CDR3 DNA follows: TGTGCCAGCAGCTCATCCTGGACGGAGACCCAGTACTTC. Amino acid sequence: CASSSSWTETQYF.